The clone carrying this T cell receptor (beta chain) was counted at least ten times. Its antigen remains unknown. Time point defined: newly diagnosed GD, antithyroid drugs for less than 3 months. With RNA extracted from PBMCs as input, the TCR library was made. This sample is drawn from a study of regulatory T cells in long-lasting Graves disease. Study findings and constraints: The study found lower TCR diversity in persistent Graves' patients than in newly diagnosed ones. Public clonotype sharing was higher in persistent than newly diagnosed patients.

The CDR3 loop spans 11 amino acids. V was clipped by 0 bases and J by 10 bases, with 7 bases between them. Germline V gives CDR1 GTSNPN, CDR2 SVGIG (reference sequence). Sequencing libraries for TCR beta were prepared with iRepertoire HTBI primers and Arm-PCR of CDR3 regions. From the multiplex PCR reads, TCRdb called clonotypes with MiXCR, one entry per CDR3 protein. The sample carries about 460,000 distinct CDR3 sequences, approximately 15% recorded once. The same data also went into a second study, on T cells in Graves' hyperthyroidism and ophthalmopathy. This second study notes: It was considered stable Graves' hyperthyroidism when ophthalmopathy did not progress within 18 months. Patients were excluded for uncontrolled infection, other autoimmune disease, pregnancy or lactation.

The sequence was obtained from a woman aged 45-59 years with Graves disease. Here the sequenced sample was peripheral blood mononuclear cells (PBMCs), taken at new diagnosis, from a patient treated with antithyroid drugs. V usage is TRBV30 and J usage is TRBJ2-1; D gene uncertain. Here the CDR3 reads CAWSVEVEQFF. Written as DNA, the CDR3 is TGTGCCTGGAGTGTAGAAGTGGAGCAGTTCTTC.